The present T cell receptor beta chain was sequenced within a study of blood T cell repertoires in COVID-19 (TCRdb year 2020). Study-wide context: Collaborator samples came from the United States, Italy and Spain and covered acute and convalescent phases of COVID-19. The material from the prospective study consisted of cDNA or gDNA derived from T cells, B-cell-depleted T cells, or PBMCs. Deeply sampled blood TCRbeta repertoires from subjects exposed to, actively infected with, or recovered from COVID-19 were included in the dataset. The repertoires were made available in a free public database intended to serve as a resource for research on the immune response to SARS-CoV-2. Samples came from the ongoing ImmuneRACE study (first 160 participants) plus 1,254 subjects from 6 global collaborators. The sample metadata nearly always contained a de-identified subject ID, COVID-19 status, age in years and sex. Where available, HLA class I and class II types were obtained from metadata supplied by the sample provider rather than from assay-based typing. The study at large found these results: The amount of clinical and demographic metadata varied by source and participant and was provided uncurated.

To note about this clone: The antigen this receptor binds is unknown. No much larger clonotype is one base removed from it; base qualities were not supplied.

According to the germline V gene, CDR1 reads MGHDK and CDR2 reads SYGVNS. Its CDR3 holds 16 amino acids, cysteine through phenylalanine. The CDR3 DNA has 48 bases and is translated from base 1. At the junction V is shortened by 3 bases and J by 2 bases, with 15 bases in between. One collaborating source in Seattle enrolled patients while the patients were actively infected and followed the patients over time throughout the course of disease. Whole blood was collected in K2EDTA tubes by collaborating institutions according to the institutions' own protocols. For TCRbeta analysis, collaborators shipped samples in one of three forms: frozen whole blood, isolated PBMCs, or DNA extracted from either of those sample types. TCRbeta CDR3 regions were amplified from genomic DNA by means of the immunoSEQ Assay, a bias-controlled multiplex PCR. Processing in the source paper ran as follows. The number of nucleated cells in each sample was estimated by amplification of reference gene primers within the assay. Sequence reads were collapsed and filtered to measure the absolute abundance of every unique TCRbeta CDR3 rearrangement. For each sample, productive Simpson clonality was calculated as the square root of Simpson's diversity index over productive rearrangements. The immuneACCESS repertoire file appears here via TCRdb, limited to in-frame rearrangements. These files lack a portion of the clones; in checked studies, under half of the deficit traces to unresolved V genes, and the cause of the others is not known. For V, J and clone size, that table is used; D and trimming come from the DNA. This sample is represented by 45,000 to 70,000 clones; approximately 87% of them were singletons. 6% to 6.5% of the sample is held by the ten biggest clonotypes.

This clonotype was obtained from a woman aged 60 to 75 with COVID-19, enrolled during active disease. The specimen was peripheral blood. This sequence uses TRBV25-1 and TRBJ2-3; no confident D gene assignment can be made. The CDR3 is CASSDEIHTPTDTQYF. The nucleotide sequence reads TGTGCCAGCAGTGATGAAATTCATACTCCCACAGATACGCAGTATTTT.